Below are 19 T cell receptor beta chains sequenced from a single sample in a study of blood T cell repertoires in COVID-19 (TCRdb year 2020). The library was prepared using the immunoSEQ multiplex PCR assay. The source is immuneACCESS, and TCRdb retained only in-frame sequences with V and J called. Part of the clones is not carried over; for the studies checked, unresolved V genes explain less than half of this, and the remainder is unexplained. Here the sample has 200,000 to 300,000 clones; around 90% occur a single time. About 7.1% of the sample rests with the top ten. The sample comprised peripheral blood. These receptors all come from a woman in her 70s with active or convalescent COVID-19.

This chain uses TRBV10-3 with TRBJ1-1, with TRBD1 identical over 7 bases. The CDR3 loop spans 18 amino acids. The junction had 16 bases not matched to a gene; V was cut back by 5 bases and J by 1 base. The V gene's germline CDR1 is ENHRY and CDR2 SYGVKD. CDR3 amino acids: CAISPSGQGDFANTEAFF. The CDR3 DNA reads TGTGCCATCAGTCCCTCCGGGCAGGGGGATTTTGCGAACACTGAAGCTTTCTTT.

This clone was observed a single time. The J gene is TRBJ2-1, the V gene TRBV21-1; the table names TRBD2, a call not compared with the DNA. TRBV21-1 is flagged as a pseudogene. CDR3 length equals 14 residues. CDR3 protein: CASSKERISNEQFF. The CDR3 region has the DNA TGTGCCAGCAGCAAAGAGAGGATTTCCAATGAGCAGTTCTTC.

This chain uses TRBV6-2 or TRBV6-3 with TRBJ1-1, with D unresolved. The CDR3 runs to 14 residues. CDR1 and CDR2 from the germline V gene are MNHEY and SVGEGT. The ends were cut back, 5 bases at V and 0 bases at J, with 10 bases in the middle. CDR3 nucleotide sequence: TGTGCCAGCAGTCTCCAGATTATGAACACTGAAGCTTTCTTT. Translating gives CASSLQIMNTEAFF.

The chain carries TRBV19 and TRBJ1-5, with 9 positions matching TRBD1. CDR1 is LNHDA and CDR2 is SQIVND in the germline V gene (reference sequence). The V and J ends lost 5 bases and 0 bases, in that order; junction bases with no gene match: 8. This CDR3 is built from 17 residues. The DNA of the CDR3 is TGTGCCAGTAGTTTGACAGGGGGAGCGTTTAGCAATCAGCCCCAGCATTTT. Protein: CASSLTGGAFSNQPQHF.

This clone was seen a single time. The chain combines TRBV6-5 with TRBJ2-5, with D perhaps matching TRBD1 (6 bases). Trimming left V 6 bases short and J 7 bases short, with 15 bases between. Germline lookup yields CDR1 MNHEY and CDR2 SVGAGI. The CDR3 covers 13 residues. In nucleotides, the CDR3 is TGTGCCAGCAGCGACAGGAGTATTGGGACCCAGTACTTC. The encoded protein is CASSDRSIGTQYF.

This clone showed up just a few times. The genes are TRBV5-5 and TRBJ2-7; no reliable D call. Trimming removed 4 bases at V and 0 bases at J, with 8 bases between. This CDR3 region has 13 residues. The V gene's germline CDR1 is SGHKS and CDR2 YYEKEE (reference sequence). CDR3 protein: CASSAKNSYEQYF. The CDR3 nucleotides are TGTGCCAGCAGCGCTAAGAACTCCTACGAGCAGTACTTC.

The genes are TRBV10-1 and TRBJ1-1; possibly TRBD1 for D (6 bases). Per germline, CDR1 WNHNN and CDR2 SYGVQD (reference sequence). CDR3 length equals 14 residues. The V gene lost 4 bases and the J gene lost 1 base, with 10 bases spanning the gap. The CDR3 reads CASSVGTSNTEAFF. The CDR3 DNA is TGCGCCAGCAGTGTGGGGACATCGAACACTGAAGCTTTCTTT.

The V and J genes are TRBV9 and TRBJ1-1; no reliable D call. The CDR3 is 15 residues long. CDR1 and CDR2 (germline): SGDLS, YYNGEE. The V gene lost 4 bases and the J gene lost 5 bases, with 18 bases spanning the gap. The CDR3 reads CASSFSTFPGTEAFF. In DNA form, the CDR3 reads TGTGCCAGCAGCTTCAGTACGTTCCCGGGAACTGAAGCTTTCTTT.

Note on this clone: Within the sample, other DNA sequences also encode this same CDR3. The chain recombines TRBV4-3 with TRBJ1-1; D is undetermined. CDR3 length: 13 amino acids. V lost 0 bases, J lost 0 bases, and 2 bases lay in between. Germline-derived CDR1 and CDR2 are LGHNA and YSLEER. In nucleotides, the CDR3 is TGCGCCAGCAGCCAAGATATGAACACTGAAGCTTTCTTT. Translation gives CASSQDMNTEAFF.

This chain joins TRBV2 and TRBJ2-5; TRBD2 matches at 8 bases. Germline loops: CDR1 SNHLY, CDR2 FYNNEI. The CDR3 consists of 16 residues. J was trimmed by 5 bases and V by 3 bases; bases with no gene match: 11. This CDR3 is CASSDSGGGIMETQYF. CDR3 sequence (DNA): TGTGCCAGCAGTGACAGCGGGGGCGGGATTATGGAGACCCAGTACTTC.

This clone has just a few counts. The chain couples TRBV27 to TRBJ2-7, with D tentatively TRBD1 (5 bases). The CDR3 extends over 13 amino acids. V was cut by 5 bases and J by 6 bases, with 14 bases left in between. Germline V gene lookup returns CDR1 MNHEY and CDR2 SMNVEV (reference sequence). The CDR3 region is CASSLGREIEQYF. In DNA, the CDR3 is TGTGCCAGCAGTCTCGGCAGGGAAATCGAGCAGTACTTC.

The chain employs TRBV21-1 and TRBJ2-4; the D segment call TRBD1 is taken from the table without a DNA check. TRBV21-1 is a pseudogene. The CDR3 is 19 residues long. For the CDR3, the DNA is TGTGCCAGCAGCAAACAGGTGGGAAGGTTGGGGACAGGGATACCCATTCAGTACTTC. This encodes CASSKQVGRLGTGIPIQYF.

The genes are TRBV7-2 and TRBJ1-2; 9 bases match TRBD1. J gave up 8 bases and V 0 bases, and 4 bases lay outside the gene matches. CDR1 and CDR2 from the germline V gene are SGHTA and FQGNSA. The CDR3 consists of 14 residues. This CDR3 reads CASSLAGTGNGYTF. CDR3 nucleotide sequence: TGTGCCAGCAGCTTAGCCGGGACAGGGAACGGCTACACCTTC.

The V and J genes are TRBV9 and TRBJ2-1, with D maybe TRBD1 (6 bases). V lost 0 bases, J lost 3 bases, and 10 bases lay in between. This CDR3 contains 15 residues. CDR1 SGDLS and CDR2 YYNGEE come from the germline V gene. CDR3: CASSVGQVNYNEQFF. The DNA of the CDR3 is TGTGCCAGCAGCGTAGGACAGGTCAACTACAATGAGCAGTTCTTC.

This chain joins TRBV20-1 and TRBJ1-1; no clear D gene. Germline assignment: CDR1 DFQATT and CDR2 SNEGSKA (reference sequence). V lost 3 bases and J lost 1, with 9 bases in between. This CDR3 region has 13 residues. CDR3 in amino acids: CSASHSKNTEAFF. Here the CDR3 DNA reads TGCAGTGCTAGTCACAGTAAGAACACTGAAGCTTTCTTT.

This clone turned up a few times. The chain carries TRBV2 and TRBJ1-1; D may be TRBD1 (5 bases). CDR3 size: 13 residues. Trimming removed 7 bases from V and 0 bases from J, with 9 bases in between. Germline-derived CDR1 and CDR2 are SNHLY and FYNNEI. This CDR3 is CASNGRVNTEAFF. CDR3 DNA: TGTGCCAGCAATGGCAGGGTGAACACTGAAGCTTTCTTT.

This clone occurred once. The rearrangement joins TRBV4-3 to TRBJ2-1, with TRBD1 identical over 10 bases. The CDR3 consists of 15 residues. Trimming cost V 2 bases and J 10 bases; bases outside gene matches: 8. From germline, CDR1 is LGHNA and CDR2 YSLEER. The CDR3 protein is CASSQSGQGTGEQFF. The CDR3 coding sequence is TGCGCCAGCAGCCAATCGGGACAGGGGACAGGAGAGCAGTTCTTC.

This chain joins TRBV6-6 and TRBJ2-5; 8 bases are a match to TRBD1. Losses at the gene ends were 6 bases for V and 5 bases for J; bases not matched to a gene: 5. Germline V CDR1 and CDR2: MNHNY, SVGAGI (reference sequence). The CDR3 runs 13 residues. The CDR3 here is CASSTRQGETQYF. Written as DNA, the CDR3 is TGTGCCAGCAGCACTCGACAGGGGGAGACCCAGTACTTC.

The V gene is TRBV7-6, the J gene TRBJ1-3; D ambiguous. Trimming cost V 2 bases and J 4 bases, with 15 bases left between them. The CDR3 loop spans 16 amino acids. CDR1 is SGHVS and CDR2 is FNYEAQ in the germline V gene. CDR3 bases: TGTGCCAGCAGCTTAAGCCGGTCTGACACCGGAAACACCATATATTTT. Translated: CASSLSRSDTGNTIYF.